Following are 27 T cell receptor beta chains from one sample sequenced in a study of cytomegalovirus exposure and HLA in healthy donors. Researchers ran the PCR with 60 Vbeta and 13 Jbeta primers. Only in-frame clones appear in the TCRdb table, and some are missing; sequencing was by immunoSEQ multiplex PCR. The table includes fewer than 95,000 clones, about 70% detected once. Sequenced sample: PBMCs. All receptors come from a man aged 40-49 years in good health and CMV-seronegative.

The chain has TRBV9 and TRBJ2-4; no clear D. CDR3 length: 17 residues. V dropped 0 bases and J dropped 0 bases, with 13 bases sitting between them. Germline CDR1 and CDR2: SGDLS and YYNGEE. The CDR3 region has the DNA TGTGCCAGCAGCGTAGTTCAAGGCCGACTAGCCAAAAACATTCAGTACTTC. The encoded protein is CASSVVQGRLAKNIQYF.

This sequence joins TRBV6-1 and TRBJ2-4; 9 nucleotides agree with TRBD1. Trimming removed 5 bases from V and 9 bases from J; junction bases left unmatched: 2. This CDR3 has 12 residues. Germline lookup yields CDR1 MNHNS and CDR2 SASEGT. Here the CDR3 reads CASSSTGGIQYF. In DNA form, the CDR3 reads TGTGCCAGCAGTTCGACAGGGGGCATTCAGTACTTC.

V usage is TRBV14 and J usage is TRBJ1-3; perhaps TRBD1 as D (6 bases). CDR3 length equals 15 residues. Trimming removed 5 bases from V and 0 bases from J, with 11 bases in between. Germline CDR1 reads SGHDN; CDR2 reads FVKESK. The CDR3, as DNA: TGTGCCAGCAGCGAAGGACAGAGCTCTGGAAACACCATATATTTT. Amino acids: CASSEGQSSGNTIYF.

CDR3 in amino acids: CASSGTGGVYGYTF. CDR3 nucleotide sequence: TGTGCCAGCAGTGGTACAGGGGGCGTCTATGGCTACACCTTC. The J gene is TRBJ1-2, the V gene TRBV28, with TRBD1 matching over 9 bases. Per the germline V gene, CDR1 is MDHEN and CDR2 is SYDVKM. After removal of 5 bases from V and 4 bases from J, the junction contained 5 bases not matched to a gene. This CDR3 spans 14 amino acids.

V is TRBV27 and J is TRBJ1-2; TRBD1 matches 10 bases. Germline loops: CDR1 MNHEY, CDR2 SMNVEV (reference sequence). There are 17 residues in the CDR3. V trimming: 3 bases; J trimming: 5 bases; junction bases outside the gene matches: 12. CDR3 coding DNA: TGTGCCAGCAGTTTCTACGGCGGGACAGGGGAGGTATATGGCTACACCTTC. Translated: CASSFYGGTGEVYGYTF.

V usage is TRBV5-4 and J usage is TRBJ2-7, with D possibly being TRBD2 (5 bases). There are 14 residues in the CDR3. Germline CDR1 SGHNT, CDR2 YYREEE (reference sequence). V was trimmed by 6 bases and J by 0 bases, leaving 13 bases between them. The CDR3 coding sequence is TGTGCCAGCACCTTACGGGGAAGCTCCTACGAGCAGTACTTC. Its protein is CASTLRGSSYEQYF.

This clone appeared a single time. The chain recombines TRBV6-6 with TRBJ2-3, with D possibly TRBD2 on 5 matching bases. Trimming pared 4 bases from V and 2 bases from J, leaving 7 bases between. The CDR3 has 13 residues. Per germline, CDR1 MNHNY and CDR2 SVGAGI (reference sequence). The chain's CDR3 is CASSSRATDTQYF. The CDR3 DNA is TGTGCCAGCAGTTCGCGGGCCACAGATACGCAGTATTTT.

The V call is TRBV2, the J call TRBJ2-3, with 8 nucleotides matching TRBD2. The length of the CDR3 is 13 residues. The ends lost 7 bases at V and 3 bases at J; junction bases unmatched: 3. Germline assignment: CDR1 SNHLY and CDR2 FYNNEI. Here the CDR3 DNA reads TGTGCCAGCAACGGGGGGGCAACAGATACGCAGTATTTT. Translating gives CASNGGATDTQYF.

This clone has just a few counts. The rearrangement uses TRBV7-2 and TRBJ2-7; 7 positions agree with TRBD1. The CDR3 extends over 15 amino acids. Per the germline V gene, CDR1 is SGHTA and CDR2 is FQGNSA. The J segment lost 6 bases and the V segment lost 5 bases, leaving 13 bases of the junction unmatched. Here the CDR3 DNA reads TGTGCCAGCAGCGAATCCGGACAGGCCAGGAGCGAGCAGTACTTC. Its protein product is CASSESGQARSEQYF.

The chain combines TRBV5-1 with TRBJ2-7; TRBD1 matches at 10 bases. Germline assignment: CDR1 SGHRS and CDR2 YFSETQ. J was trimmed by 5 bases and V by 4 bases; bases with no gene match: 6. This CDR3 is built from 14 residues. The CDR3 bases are TGCGCCAGCAGCCAGGGACAGGGGTCACACGAGCAGTACTTC. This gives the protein CASSQGQGSHEQYF.

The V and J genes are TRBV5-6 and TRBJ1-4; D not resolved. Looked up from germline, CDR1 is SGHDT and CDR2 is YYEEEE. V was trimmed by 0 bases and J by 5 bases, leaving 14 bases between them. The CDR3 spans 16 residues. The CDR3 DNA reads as TGTGCCAGCAGCTTGGGCCAGGCGTCTGGAAATGAAAAACTGTTTTTT. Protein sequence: CASSLGQASGNEKLFF.

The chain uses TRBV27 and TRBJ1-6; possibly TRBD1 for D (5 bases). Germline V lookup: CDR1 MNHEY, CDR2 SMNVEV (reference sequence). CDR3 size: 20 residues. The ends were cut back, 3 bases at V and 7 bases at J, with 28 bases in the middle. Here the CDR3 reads CASSFSPPRSEGVWNSPLHF. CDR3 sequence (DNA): TGTGCCAGCAGTTTCTCCCCCCCCAGGTCAGAAGGGGTGTGGAATTCACCCCTCCACTTT.

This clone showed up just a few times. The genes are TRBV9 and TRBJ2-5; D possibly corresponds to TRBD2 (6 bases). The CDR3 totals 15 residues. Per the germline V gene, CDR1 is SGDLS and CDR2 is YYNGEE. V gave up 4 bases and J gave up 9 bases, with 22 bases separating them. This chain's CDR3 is CASSPPGSGRASQYF. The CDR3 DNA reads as TGTGCCAGCAGCCCCCCCGGGAGCGGGCGGGCGTCCCAGTACTTC.

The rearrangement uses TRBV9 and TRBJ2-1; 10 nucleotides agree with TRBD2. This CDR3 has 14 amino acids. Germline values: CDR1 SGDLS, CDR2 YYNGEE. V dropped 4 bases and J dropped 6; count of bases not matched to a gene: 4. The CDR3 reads CASSLSGGANEQFF. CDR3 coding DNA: TGTGCCAGCAGCTTGAGCGGGGGGGCCAATGAGCAGTTCTTC.

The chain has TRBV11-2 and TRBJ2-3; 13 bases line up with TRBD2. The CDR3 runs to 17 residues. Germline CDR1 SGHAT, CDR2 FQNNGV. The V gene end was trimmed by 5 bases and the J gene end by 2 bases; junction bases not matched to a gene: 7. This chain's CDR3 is CASSVGTSGVFTDTQYF. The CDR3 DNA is TGTGCCAGCAGCGTCGGGACTAGCGGGGTTTTCACAGATACGCAGTATTTT.

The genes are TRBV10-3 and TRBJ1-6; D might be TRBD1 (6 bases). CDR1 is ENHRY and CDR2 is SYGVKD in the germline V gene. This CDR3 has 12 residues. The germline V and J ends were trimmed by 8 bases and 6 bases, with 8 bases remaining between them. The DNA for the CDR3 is TGTGCCATCGAGGACAGTAATTCACCCCTCCACTTT. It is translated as CAIEDSNSPLHF.

DNA for the CDR3: TGCGCCAGCAAAAGAACAGTTAATGAAAAACTGTTTTTT. Translation gives CASKRTVNEKLFF. The chain uses TRBV4-1 and TRBJ1-4; D gene unclear. The V gene's germline CDR1 is MGHRA and CDR2 YSYEKL. The V gene lost 7 bases and the J gene lost 4 bases, with 10 bases spanning the gap. The CDR3 is made up of 13 amino acids.

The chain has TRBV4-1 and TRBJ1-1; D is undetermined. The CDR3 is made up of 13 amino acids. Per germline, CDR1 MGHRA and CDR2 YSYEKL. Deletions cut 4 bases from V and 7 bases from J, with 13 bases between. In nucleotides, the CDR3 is TGCGCCAGCAGCCCACTCCCCGGGGTTGAAGCTTTCTTT. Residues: CASSPLPGVEAFF.

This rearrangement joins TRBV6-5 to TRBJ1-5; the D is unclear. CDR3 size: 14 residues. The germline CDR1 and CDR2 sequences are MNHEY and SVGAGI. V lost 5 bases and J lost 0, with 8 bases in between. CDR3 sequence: CASSEGYSNQPQHF. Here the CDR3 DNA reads TGTGCCAGCAGTGAGGGATATAGCAATCAGCCCCAGCATTTT.

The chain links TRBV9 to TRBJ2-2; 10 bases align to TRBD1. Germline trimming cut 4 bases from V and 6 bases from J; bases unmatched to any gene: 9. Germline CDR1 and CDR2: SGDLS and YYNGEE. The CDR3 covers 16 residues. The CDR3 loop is CASSPQLGTGAGELFF. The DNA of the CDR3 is TGTGCCAGCAGCCCCCAACTTGGGACAGGGGCCGGGGAGCTGTTTTTT.

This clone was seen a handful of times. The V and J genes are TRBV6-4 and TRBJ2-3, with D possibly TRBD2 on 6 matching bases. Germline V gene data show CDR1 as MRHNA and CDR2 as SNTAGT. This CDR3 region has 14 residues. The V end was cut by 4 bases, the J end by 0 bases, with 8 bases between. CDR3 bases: TGTGCCAGCAGTGCCGGGACTAGCACAGATACGCAGTATTTT. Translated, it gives CASSAGTSTDTQYF.

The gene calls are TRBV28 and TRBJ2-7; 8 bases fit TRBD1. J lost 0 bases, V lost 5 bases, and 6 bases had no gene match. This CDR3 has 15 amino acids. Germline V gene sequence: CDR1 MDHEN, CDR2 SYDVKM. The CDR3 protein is CASSPGTGASYEQYF. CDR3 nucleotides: TGTGCCAGCAGTCCCGGGACAGGAGCCTCCTACGAGCAGTACTTC.

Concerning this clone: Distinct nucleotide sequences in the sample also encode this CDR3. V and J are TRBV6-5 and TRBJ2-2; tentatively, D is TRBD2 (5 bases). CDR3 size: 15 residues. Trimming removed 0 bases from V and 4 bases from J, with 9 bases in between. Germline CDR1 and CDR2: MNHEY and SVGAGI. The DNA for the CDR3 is TGTGCCAGCAGTTACTCCCAAGGAGGCACCGGGGAGCTGTTTTTT. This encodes CASSYSQGGTGELFF.

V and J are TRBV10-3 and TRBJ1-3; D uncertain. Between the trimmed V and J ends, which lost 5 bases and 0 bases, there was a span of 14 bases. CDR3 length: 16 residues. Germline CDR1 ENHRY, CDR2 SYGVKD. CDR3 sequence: CAISSREGDSGNTIYF. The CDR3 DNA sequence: TGTGCCATCAGTTCCCGTGAGGGTGACTCTGGAAACACCATATATTTT.

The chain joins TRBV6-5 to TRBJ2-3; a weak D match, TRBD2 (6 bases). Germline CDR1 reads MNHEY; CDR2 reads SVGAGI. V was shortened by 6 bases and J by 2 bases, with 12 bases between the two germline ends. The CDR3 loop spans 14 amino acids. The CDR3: CASRTSPHTDTQYF. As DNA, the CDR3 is TGTGCCAGCAGGACTAGTCCTCACACAGATACGCAGTATTTT.

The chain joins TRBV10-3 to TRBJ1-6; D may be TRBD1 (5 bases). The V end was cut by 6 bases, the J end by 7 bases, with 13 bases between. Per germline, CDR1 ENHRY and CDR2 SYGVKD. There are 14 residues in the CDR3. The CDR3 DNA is TGTGCCATCAGCCCGGGACTGTTGAATTCACCCCTCCACTTT. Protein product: CAISPGLLNSPLHF.

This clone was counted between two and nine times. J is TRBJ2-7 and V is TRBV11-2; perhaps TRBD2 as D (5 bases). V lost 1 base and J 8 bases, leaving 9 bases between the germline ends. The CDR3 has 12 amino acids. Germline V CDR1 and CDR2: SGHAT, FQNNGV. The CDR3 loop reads CASSLAGEKQYF. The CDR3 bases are TGTGCCAGCAGCTTAGCTGGGGAGAAGCAGTACTTC.